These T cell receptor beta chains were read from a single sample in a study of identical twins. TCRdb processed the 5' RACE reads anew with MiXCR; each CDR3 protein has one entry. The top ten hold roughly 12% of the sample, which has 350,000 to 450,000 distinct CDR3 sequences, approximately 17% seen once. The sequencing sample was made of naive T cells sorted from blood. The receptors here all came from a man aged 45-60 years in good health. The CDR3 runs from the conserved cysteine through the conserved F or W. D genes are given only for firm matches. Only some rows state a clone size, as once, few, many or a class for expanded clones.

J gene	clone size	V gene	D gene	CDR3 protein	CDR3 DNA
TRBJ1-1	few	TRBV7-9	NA	CASSRGQMGTGNTEAFF	TGTGCCAGCAGCCGGGGACAAATGGGTACGGGGAACACTGAAGCTTTCTTT
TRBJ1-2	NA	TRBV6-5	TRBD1	CASSFGQGYLYGYTF	TGTGCCAGCAGTTTTGGACAGGGCTACCTCTATGGCTACACCTTC
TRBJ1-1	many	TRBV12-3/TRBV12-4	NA	CASSLTEAFF	TGTGCCAGCAGTTTAACTGAAGCTTTCTTT
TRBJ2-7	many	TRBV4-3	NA	CASSQDNSPVYEQYF	TGCGCCAGCAGCCAAGATAACAGCCCCGTCTACGAGCAGTACTTC
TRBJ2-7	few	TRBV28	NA	CASSLIGGHAYEQYF	TGTGCCAGCAGTTTAATAGGGGGACATGCCTACGAGCAGTACTTC
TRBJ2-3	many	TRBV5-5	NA	CASSLMRSTDTQYF	TGTGCCAGCAGCTTAATGCGGAGCACAGATACGCAGTATTTT
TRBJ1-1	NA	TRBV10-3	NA	CAIMALMNTEAFF	TGTGCCATCATGGCACTCATGAACACTGAAGCTTTCTTT
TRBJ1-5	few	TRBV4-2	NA	CASSQVVRAEPQHF	TGTGCCAGCAGCCAAGTGGTAAGGGCTGAGCCCCAGCATTTT
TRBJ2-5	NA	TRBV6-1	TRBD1	CASTELLGQVGSAQYF	TGTGCCAGCACCGAACTCCTTGGACAGGTCGGTTCGGCCCAGTACTTC
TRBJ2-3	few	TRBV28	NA	CASSLSADTQYF	TGTGCCAGCAGTTTATCCGCAGATACGCAGTATTTT
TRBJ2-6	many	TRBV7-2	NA	CASSLLVISSGANVLTF	TGTGCCAGCAGCTTATTGGTAATAAGCTCTGGGGCCAACGTCCTGACTTTC
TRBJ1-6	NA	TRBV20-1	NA	CSAREGGSYNSPLHF	TGCAGTGCTAGAGAGGGGGGCTCCTATAATTCACCCCTCCACTTT
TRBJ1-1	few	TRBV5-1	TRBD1	CASSLPRDREAFF	TGCGCCAGCAGCTTGCCCCGGGACAGGGAAGCTTTCTTT
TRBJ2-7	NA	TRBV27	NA	CASSSRSSYEQYF	TGTGCCAGCAGTTCGAGGAGCTCCTACGAGCAGTACTTC
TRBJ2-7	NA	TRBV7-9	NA	CASSLATVRGYEQYF	TGTGCCAGCAGCTTAGCGACGGTCAGGGGCTACGAGCAGTACTTC
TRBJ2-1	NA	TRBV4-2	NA	CASSPNLGGEPYNEQFF	TGTGCCAGCAGCCCCAACCTGGGTGGAGAACCCTACAATGAGCAGTTCTTC
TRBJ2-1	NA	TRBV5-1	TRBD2	CASSLLTSGPHEQFF	TGCGCCAGCAGCCTCCTGACTAGCGGGCCCCACGAGCAGTTCTTC
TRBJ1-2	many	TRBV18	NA	CASSPSPGSTLGANYGYTF	TGTGCCAGCTCACCTTCGCCAGGCTCCACCTTGGGGGCTAACTATGGCTACACCTTC
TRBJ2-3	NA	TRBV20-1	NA	CSARVEATDTQYF	TGCAGTGCTCGAGTCGAGGCAACAGATACGCAGTATTTT
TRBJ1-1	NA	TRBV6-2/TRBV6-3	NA	CASSYGYGRNTEAFF	TGTGCCAGCAGTTATGGATATGGGCGAAACACTGAAGCTTTCTTT
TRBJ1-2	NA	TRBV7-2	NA	CASSPRTGYTF	TGTGCCAGCAGCCCCCGTACTGGCTACACCTTC
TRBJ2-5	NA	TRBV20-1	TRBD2	CSASLSGRVETQYF	TGCAGTGCTAGTCTCAGCGGGAGGGTAGAGACCCAGTACTTC
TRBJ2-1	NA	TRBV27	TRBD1	CASSLSLGQTNNEQFF	TGTGCCAGCAGTTTATCGCTGGGACAGACAAACAATGAGCAGTTCTTC
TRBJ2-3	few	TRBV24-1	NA	CATSDLRSDTQYF	TGTGCCACCAGTGATTTGCGTTCAGATACGCAGTATTTT
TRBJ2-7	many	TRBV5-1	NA	CASSFRPGASYEQYF	TGCGCCAGCAGCTTCCGCCCCGGGGCATCCTACGAGCAGTACTTC
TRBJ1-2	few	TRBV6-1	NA	CATSSTPYGYTF	TGTGCCACCTCGTCGACTCCCTATGGCTACACCTTC
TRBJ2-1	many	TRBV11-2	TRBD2	CASSTPPRGGDLHNEQFF	TGTGCCAGCAGCACCCCCCCCCGGGGGGGCGACCTACACAATGAGCAGTTCTTC
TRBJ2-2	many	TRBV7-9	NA	CASSPPVGDTGELFF	TGTGCCAGCAGCCCCCCAGTCGGTGACACCGGGGAGCTGTTTTTT
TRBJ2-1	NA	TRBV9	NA	CASSVGGSTYNEQFF	TGTGCCAGCAGCGTAGGAGGGAGTACATACAATGAGCAGTTCTTC
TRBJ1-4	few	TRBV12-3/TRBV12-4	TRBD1	CASNQGAGNEKLFF	TGTGCCAGCAATCAGGGGGCCGGGAATGAAAAACTGTTTTTT
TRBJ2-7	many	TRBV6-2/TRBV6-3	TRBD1	CASSYSARGREQYF	TGTGCCAGCAGTTACTCGGCCAGGGGGCGCGAGCAGTACTTC
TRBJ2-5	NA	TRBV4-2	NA	CASSQDLRTTETQYF	TGTGCCAGCAGCCAAGATCTCCGGACTACAGAGACCCAGTACTTC
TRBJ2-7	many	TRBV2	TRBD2	CASSGSGLAGGLF	TGTGCCAGCAGTGGATCGGGACTAGCGGGAGGGCTGTTC
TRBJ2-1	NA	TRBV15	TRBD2	CATGEPGTSGKQFF	TGTGCCACGGGGGAGCCGGGGACTAGCGGGAAGCAGTTCTTC
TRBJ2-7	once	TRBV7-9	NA	CASSLDRIVGGDEQYF	TGTGCCAGCAGCTTAGATAGAATAGTAGGCGGGGACGAGCAGTACTTC
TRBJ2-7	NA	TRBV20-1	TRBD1	CSARTGTGVPEQYF	TGCAGTGCTAGAACCGGGACAGGGGTACCCGAGCAGTACTTC
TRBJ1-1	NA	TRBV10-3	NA	CAISDNAGGTEAFF	TGTGCCATCAGTGACAACGCCGGGGGCACTGAAGCTTTCTTT
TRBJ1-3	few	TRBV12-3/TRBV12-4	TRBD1	CASSLWTGGGNTIYF	TGTGCCAGCAGTCTTTGGACAGGGGGGGGAAACACCATATATTTT
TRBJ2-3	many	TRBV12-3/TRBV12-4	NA	CASSSGLGTQYF	TGTGCCAGCAGTTCAGGGTTGGGTACGCAGTATTTT
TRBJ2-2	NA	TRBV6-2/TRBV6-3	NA	CASSYSTDAGELFF	TGTGCCAGCAGTTACTCGACAGACGCCGGGGAGCTGTTTTTT
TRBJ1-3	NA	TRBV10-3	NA	CAISEKGFGNTIYF	TGTGCCATCAGTGAAAAGGGGTTCGGAAACACCATATATTTT